Included here is one T cell receptor (beta chain) sequence, with context. Only in-frame clones appear in the TCRdb table, and some are missing; sequencing was by immunoSEQ multiplex PCR. The table lists tens of thousands of clones, 75% to 85% of them singletons, with around 2.5% in the top ten. This record comes from a study of blood T cell repertoires in COVID-19. Study in general: Researchers got acute and convalescent COVID-19 samples from the United States, Italy and Spain.

The CDR3 sequence is 13 residues long. CDR1 and CDR2 (germline): LGHDT, YNNKEL (reference sequence). V lost 0 bases, J lost 13 bases, and 13 bases lay in between. The material sequenced was peripheral blood. The V and J genes are TRBV3-1 (or the pseudogene TRBV3-2) and TRBJ1-3; no clear D gene. This clonotype was obtained from a woman aged 60-75 years with acute or convalescent COVID-19. This CDR3 reads CASSQDGRRHIYF. CDR3 coding DNA: TGTGCCAGCAGCCAAGACGGGAGGCGCCATATATATTTT.